Shown below are 23 T cell receptor beta chains from a single sample sequenced in a study of T cell changes during pregnancy in multiple sclerosis. Sequenced by immunoSEQ multiplex PCR; TCRdb stores in-frame clones only, minus some. The repertoire holds fewer than 45,000 clones, with 80% to 95% as singletons. The input for sequencing was CD8+ T cells from peripheral blood mononuclear cells, taken in the first trimester of pregnancy. The receptors here all came from a female donor with multiple sclerosis, enrolled in a pregnancy study.

The chain joins TRBV11-3 to TRBJ2-2; possibly TRBD2 for D (5 bases). CDR1 is SGHNT, CDR2 YENEEA, per germline. V shed 5 bases and J shed 8 bases, with 9 bases lying between them. This CDR3 is built from 12 residues. CDR3 DNA sequence: TGTGCCAGCAGCCCCCGGGGAGGGGAGCTGTTTTTT. Protein product: CASSPRGGELFF.

This chain joins TRBV13 and TRBJ1-5; D is undetermined. Germline V lookup: CDR1 PRHDT, CDR2 FYEKMQ (reference sequence). The CDR3 totals 14 residues. The V end was cut by 2 bases, the J end by 1 base, with 6 bases between. CDR3 bases: TGTGCCAGCAGCTTATCGGGGAGCAATCAGCCCCAGCATTTT. As protein: CASSLSGSNQPQHF.

V and J are TRBV5-6 and TRBJ1-1; D gene uncertain. Germline V CDR1 and CDR2: SGHDT, YYEEEE. The CDR3 covers 12 residues. The V end lost 0 bases, the J end lost 5 bases, and 5 bases lay between the germline ends. CDR3 sequence: CASSLGITEAFF. Here the CDR3 DNA reads TGTGCCAGCAGCTTGGGTATAACTGAAGCTTTCTTT.

The chain has TRBV27 and TRBJ2-1; 8 bases line up with TRBD2. The germline V gene encodes CDR1 MNHEY and CDR2 SMNVEV (reference sequence). The CDR3 has 15 residues. Trimming cost V 3 bases and J 2 bases; bases outside gene matches: 3. The CDR3 DNA follows: TGTGCCAGCAGTTTGGAGCGGGGGACCTACAATGAGCAGTTCTTC. Translating gives CASSLERGTYNEQFF.

With respect to this clone: One junction end disagrees with the germline gene, perhaps due to a read error. The gene calls are TRBV19 and TRBJ2-6, with 11 bases lining up with TRBD1. There are 17 residues in the CDR3. In germline, CDR1 is LNHDA, CDR2 SQIVND (reference sequence). This CDR3 reads CASSIGQGAGGANVLTF. DNA for the CDR3: TGTGCCAGTAGCATAGGACAGGGGGCAGGAGGGGCCAACGTCCTGACTTTC.

The rearrangement joins TRBV5-1 to TRBJ2-5; TRBD2 aligns across 9 bases. The J call could be wrong; TRBJ2-7 is a better fit for the DNA end. The CDR3 runs 14 residues. Germline CDR1 is SGHRS and CDR2 is YFSETQ. The chain's CDR3 is CASSFGTSFYEQYF. The CDR3, as DNA: TGCGCCAGCAGCTTCGGGACTAGCTTCTACGAGCAGTACTTC.

The V call is TRBV9, the J call TRBJ1-2, with TRBD1 as a possible D gene (5 bases). The CDR3 extends over 14 amino acids. With 3 bases removed from V and 0 bases from J, the gap between germline ends came to 9 bases. Germline V lookup: CDR1 SGDLS, CDR2 YYNGEE. This CDR3 is CASSGDRANYGYTF. Written as DNA, the CDR3 is TGTGCCAGCAGCGGTGACAGAGCTAACTATGGCTACACCTTC.

The J gene is TRBJ2-5, the V gene TRBV7-2; TRBD1 matches 7 bases. Trimming took 5 bases from V and 3 from J; bases not matched to a gene: 6. Per the germline V gene, CDR1 is SGHTA and CDR2 is FQGNSA. The CDR3 totals 14 residues. The CDR3 is CASSRDRGEETQYF. CDR3 DNA sequence: TGTGCCAGCAGCCGGGACAGAGGTGAAGAGACCCAGTACTTC.

This clone appeared a few times. The rearrangement uses TRBV6-4 and TRBJ2-3, with 10 bases lining up with TRBD1. The trim removed 2 bases at V and 1 base at J, leaving 0 bases unmatched. This CDR3 is 15 amino acids long. In germline, CDR1 is MRHNA, CDR2 SNTAGT. The CDR3 reads CASSDGTGGTDTQYF. The CDR3, as DNA: TGTGCCAGCAGTGACGGGACAGGGGGCACAGATACGCAGTATTTT.

This chain uses TRBV6-6 with TRBJ2-1; 12 bases match TRBD2. The germline CDR1 and CDR2 sequences are MNHNY and SVGAGI (reference sequence). The V gene end was trimmed by 7 bases and the J gene end by 4 bases; junction bases not matched to a gene: 5. The CDR3 runs 15 residues. CDR3 protein: CASTTGTSGYNEQFF. The CDR3 region has the DNA TGTGCCAGCACCACCGGGACTAGCGGGTACAATGAGCAGTTCTTC.

V is TRBV7-9 and J is TRBJ2-1; TRBD2 matches 9 bases. The J segment lost 6 bases and the V segment lost 0 bases, leaving 6 bases of the junction unmatched. The CDR3 consists of 16 residues. CDR1 SEHNR and CDR2 FQNEAQ come from the germline V gene (reference sequence). This CDR3 is CASSLALGLAPNEQFF. CDR3 DNA sequence: TGTGCCAGCAGCTTAGCCCTGGGACTAGCCCCCAATGAGCAGTTCTTC.

V and J are TRBV28 and TRBJ2-3, with TRBD2 as a possible D gene (6 bases). Germline V gene sequence: CDR1 MDHEN, CDR2 SYDVKM. V was cut by 8 bases and J by 1 base, with 13 bases left in between. The CDR3 has 14 amino acids. CDR3 in amino acids: CASGRNIGTDTQYF. CDR3 coding DNA: TGTGCCAGCGGGAGGAACATCGGCACAGATACGCAGTATTTT.

This clone was seen just once. The J gene is TRBJ2-7, the V gene TRBV2, with D possibly being TRBD1 (7 bases). V dropped 8 bases and J dropped 0 bases, with 20 bases sitting between them. Looked up from germline, CDR1 is SNHLY and CDR2 is FYNNEI. CDR3 length equals 16 residues. CDR3 nucleotides: TGTGCCAGCCGGGGGCCAATCGACAGGGCCTCCTACGAGCAGTACTTC. Translation gives CASRGPIDRASYEQYF.

The genes are TRBV27 and TRBJ2-7, with a possible D match to TRBD1 (6 bases). CDR1 is MNHEY and CDR2 is SMNVEV in the germline V gene (reference sequence). The CDR3 covers 12 residues. Trimming removed 4 bases at V and 5 bases at J, with 9 bases between. The CDR3 reads CASSSQGDEQYF. CDR3 DNA sequence: TGTGCCAGCAGTTCACAGGGAGACGAGCAGTACTTC.

This sequence joins TRBV28 and TRBJ2-7, with 10 bases fitting TRBD2. Germline V gives CDR1 MDHEN, CDR2 SYDVKM. V gave up 6 bases and J gave up 7 bases; unmatched junction bases: 6. This CDR3 is 13 amino acids long. The CDR3 DNA follows: TGTGCCAGCAGCGCCGGGACTAGCGCTGAGCAGTACTTC. Translation: CASSAGTSAEQYF.

V usage is TRBV4-1 and J usage is TRBJ1-5; D remains ambiguous. This CDR3 contains 15 residues. V lost 1 base, J lost 9 bases, and 16 bases lay in between. Per germline, CDR1 MGHRA and CDR2 YSYEKL. The CDR3 sequence is CASSQGSGLGGPQHF. The CDR3 DNA reads TGCGCCAGCAGCCAAGGTTCGGGGTTAGGAGGGCCCCAGCATTTT.

V and J are TRBV30 and TRBJ2-2; tentatively, D is TRBD2 (6 bases). This CDR3 is 15 amino acids long. Per the germline V gene, CDR1 is GTSNPN and CDR2 is SVGIG (reference sequence). V shed 2 bases and J shed 3 bases, with 13 bases lying between them. The CDR3 loop is CAWSTGERDTGELFF. The CDR3 nucleotides read TGTGCCTGGAGTACGGGGGAGAGGGACACCGGGGAGCTGTTTTTT.

The J gene is TRBJ2-1, the V gene TRBV7-6, with 9 bases that match TRBD2. This CDR3 has 14 amino acids. V gave up 2 bases and J gave up 12 bases; unmatched junction bases: 8. Germline V gene lookup returns CDR1 SGHVS and CDR2 FNYEAQ. CDR3 sequence reads: CASSLTGTSTGQFF. CDR3 DNA sequence: TGTGCCAGCAGCTTAACCGGGACTAGCACGGGGCAGTTCTTC.

The rearrangement uses TRBV27 and TRBJ2-7, with a tentative D call TRBD1 (6 bases). From germline, CDR1 is MNHEY and CDR2 SMNVEV (reference sequence). The length of the CDR3 is 14 residues. Trimming pared 8 bases from V and 4 bases from J, leaving 18 bases between. The CDR3 DNA reads TGTGCCAGCTTCCCCCACAGGGATAGGTACGAGCAGTACTTC. This translates into CASFPHRDRYEQYF.

CDR3 sequence: CASSEQGRGHRTVEQYF. The CDR3, as DNA: TGCGCCAGCAGTGAACAGGGTCGGGGACACCGTACTGTCGAGCAGTACTTC. The chain is built from TRBV10-2 and TRBJ2-7; TRBD1 is a possible D gene (6 bases). With 3 bases removed from V and 6 bases from J, the gap between germline ends came to 24 bases. Germline V gene data show CDR1 as WSHSY and CDR2 as SAAADI. The CDR3 loop spans 17 amino acids.

The chain employs TRBV15 and TRBJ2-1, with D perhaps matching TRBD1 (6 bases). This CDR3 contains 17 residues. Germline CDR1 reads LNHNV; CDR2 reads YYDKDF (reference sequence). V lost 0 bases and J 0 bases, leaving 12 bases between the germline ends. Here the CDR3 reads CATSRDKADSSYNEQFF. For the CDR3, the DNA is TGTGCCACCAGCAGAGATAAGGCGGACAGCTCCTACAATGAGCAGTTCTTC.

CDR3 coding DNA: TGTGCCAGCAGCACTTTGCTGGGCTCTTCGGCGGAAAAACTGTTTTTT. Translated, it gives CASSTLLGSSAEKLFF. The gene calls are TRBV5-6 and TRBJ1-4; D remains ambiguous. V lost 4 bases to trimming and J lost 8 bases, with 21 bases between them. The CDR3 has 16 amino acids. CDR1 is SGHDT and CDR2 is YYEEEE in the germline V gene.

This rearrangement joins TRBV29-1 to TRBJ2-3; TRBD2 agrees at 8 bases. The CDR3 length is 13 residues. V gave up 4 bases and J gave up 4 bases; unmatched junction bases: 4. Germline-derived CDR1 and CDR2 are SQVTM and ANQGSEA. CDR3 sequence (DNA): TGCAGCGTTGGACGGGGGGGGTCAGATACGCAGTATTTT. It is translated as CSVGRGGSDTQYF.